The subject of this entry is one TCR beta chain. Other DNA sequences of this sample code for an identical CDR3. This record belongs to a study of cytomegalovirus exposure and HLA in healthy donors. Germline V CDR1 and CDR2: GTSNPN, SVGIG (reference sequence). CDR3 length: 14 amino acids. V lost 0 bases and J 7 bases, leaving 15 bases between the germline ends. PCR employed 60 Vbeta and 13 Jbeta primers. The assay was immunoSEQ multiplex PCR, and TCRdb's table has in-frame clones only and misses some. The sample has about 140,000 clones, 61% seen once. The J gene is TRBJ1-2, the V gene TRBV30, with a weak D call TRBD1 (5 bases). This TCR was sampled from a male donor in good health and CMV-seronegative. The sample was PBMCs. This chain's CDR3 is CAWSVRTKNGGYTF. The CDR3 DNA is TGTGCCTGGAGTGTGCGGACAAAAAACGGTGGCTACACCTTC.